This TCR beta chain was profiled in a study of blood T cell repertoires in COVID-19. Study background: Material from acute and convalescent COVID-19 was sourced from the United States, Italy and Spain.

This clone was counted a single time. Trimming cost V 1 base and J 5 bases, with 12 bases left between them. In germline, CDR1 is LNHDA, CDR2 SQIVND (reference sequence). The CDR3 has 14 amino acids. Data came from immunoSEQ multiplex PCR; TCRdb stores just in-frame clones and leaves some out. The sample includes 90,000 to 100,000 clones, around 82% of them seen just once. The chain combines TRBV19 with TRBJ2-7; unclear D gene. Sequencing was done on a sample of peripheral blood. The clonotype was recovered from a man aged 65 to 85 with active or convalescent COVID-19. CDR3 amino acids: CASSIGRSINEQYF. CDR3 nucleotide sequence: TGTGCCAGTAGTATAGGGAGATCGATTAACGAGCAGTACTTC.